This TCR beta chain derives from a study of cytomegalovirus exposure and HLA in healthy donors. Notes on the study in general: In a later analysis, at a false discovery rate of 0.05, 15,000 to 20,000 TCR beta sequences matched HLA alleles.

PCR employed 60 Vbeta and 13 Jbeta primers. TCRdb's table, derived via immunoSEQ multiplex PCR, lists solely in-frame clones and lacks some. The table lists over 150,000 clones, 75% to 90% of them singletons. As regards this clone: Its antigen is not known.

Sample: PBMCs. The sequence was obtained from a human donor in good health.

The CDR3 loop reads CASSYSGAEQFF. The CDR3, as DNA: TGTGCCAGCAGTTACTCGGGCGCTGAGCAGTTCTTC. The gene calls are TRBV6-5 and TRBJ2-1; D gene unclear. Germline CDR1 reads MNHEY; CDR2 reads SVGAGI. V lost 0 bases and J 9 bases, leaving 6 bases between the germline ends. This CDR3 spans 12 amino acids.